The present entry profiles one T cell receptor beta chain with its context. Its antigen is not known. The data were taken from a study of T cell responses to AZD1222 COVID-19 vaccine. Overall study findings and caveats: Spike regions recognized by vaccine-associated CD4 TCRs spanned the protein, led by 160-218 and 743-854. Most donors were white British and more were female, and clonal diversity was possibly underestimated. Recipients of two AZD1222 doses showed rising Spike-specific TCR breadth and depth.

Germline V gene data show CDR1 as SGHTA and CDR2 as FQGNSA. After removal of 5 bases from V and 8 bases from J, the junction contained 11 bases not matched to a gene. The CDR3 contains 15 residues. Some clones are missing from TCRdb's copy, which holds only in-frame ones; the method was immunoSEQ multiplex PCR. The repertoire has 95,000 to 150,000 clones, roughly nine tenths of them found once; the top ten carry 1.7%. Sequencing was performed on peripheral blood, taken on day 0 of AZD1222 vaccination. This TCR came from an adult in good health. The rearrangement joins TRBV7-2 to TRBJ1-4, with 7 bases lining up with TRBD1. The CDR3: CASSPNAGGREKLFF. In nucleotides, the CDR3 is TGTGCCAGCAGCCCCAACGCAGGGGGGCGAGAAAAACTGTTTTTT.